Listed below are T cell receptor beta chains from one sample, sequenced in a study of brain T cells in children with intractable seizures. Libraries were prepared by immunoSEQ multiplex PCR; TCRdb keeps only in-frame clonotypes and omits some of them. This table holds about 41,000 clones, about nine tenths found once. The input for sequencing was peripheral blood, taken at surgery. The receptors come from a girl between 2 and 10 years old with tuberous sclerosis and intractable seizures. Both conserved end residues are trimmed from each CDR3.

v_gene	j_gene	CDR3aa
TRBV7-6	TRBJ2-1	ASSSYWGERRHEQF
TRBV24-1	TRBJ2-5	ATSDKGQQSQETQY
TRBV6-5	TRBJ1-2	ASSNPGQGTYGYT
TRBV12-5	TRBJ1-5	ASGLTGINQPQH
TRBV27	TRBJ2-7	ASSLGNRGYEQY
TRBV29-1	TRBJ1-2	SGLGGTNYGYT
TRBV27	TRBJ2-3	ASSRTQGSTDTQY
TRBV18	TRBJ2-1	ASSPLGMSDEQF
TRBV9	TRBJ2-3	ASSADFTSTDTQY
TRBV4-1	TRBJ2-2	ASSFLAGGDTGELF
TRBV6-7	TRBJ2-5	ASSYASLETQY
TRBV30	TRBJ2-1	AWSVLPLTGLDEQF
TRBV6-5	TRBJ1-2	ASTLGGVLDYGYT
TRBV6-5	TRBJ2-7	ASSPDNTYEQY
TRBV14	TRBJ1-1	ASSQVRGQAEAF
TRBV19	TRBJ1-2	ASRPGIYGYT
TRBV28	TRBJ2-1	ASSPDPLLFNEQF
TRBV2	TRBJ1-1	ATLKSQGATAF
TRBV4-2	TRBJ1-4	ASSRTGTNEKLF
TRBV4-2	TRBJ2-5	ASSLGRGGPETQY
TRBV2	TRBJ2-5	ASSEQAGAQETQY
TRBV30	TRBJ1-6	AWTGTNSPLH
TRBV30	TRBJ2-4	AWSLGGTKNIQY
TRBV20-1	TRBJ1-5	SASIQSNQPQH
TRBV6-5	TRBJ1-1	ASSYSRGRGTEAF
TRBV6-1	TRBJ1-2	ASSEVRGHYGYT
TRBV18	TRBJ1-2	ASSPDRDRGYT